This T cell receptor beta chain is from a study of a mutant IDH1 vaccine in newly diagnosed glioma (dated by TCRdb to 2020 to 2023). Notes on the research overall: Vaccination was initiated 4-6 weeks after radiotherapy alone, or concurrently with temozolomide cycles in the chemotherapy-containing groups. Prior to enrollment, standard therapy consisting of radiotherapy alone, temozolomide alone, or radiochemotherapy with temozolomide had been administered to patients, with the combination being received by most patients. Longitudinal TCRB deep sequencing was done for 25 to 30 treated patients, wherever samples were available for exploratory analyses. Visit V12 was the week-35 safety follow-up and visit V13 was the week-47 end of study. The roughly 30 treated patients were roughly 62% male and approximately 40% female, with a mean age of roughly 40 years. Peripheral blood samples were drawn at six visits, namely V03 (baseline), V05, V07, V10, V12 and V13.

Preparation of the library involved the immunoSEQ multiplex PCR assay. The hsTCRB Kit was used according to the manufacturer's protocol to amplify rearranged TCR beta chain sequences. TCRB libraries were sequenced on an Illumina MiSeq. The authors processed their data as follows. The proprietary platform of the kit vendor was used for demultiplexing, trimming and gene mapping. TCRdb took this table from immuneACCESS and kept in-frame rearrangements with V and J called. Such tables lack part of the clones; where checked against another copy, unresolved V genes explain under half of the gap, and the rest is unexplained. The DNA gave D and trimming, while V, J and clone size come from that table. Recorded for this sample are almost 95,000 clones; roughly 86% of them occurred a single time. 0.77% of the sample goes to the ten largest clones. CDR3 length: 12 amino acids, cysteine to phenylalanine. Just the 36-base CDR3 DNA is kept, in frame starting at base 1. CDR1 and CDR2, per the germline V gene, are SNHLY and FYNNEI. Trimming at the junction amounts to 11 bases on V and 11 bases on J, and the germline ends lie 18 bases apart.

About this clone itself: This receptor's antigen is unknown. Within one base of it there is no much larger clone, and no base qualities were kept.

The sample's time point label, decoded: week 47, end of study. Each vaccine dose was 300 ug of a 20-mer mutant IDH1 peptide in Montanide, given subcutaneously with topical imiquimod. Patients were given eight vaccinations, in weeks 1, 3, 5, 7, 11, 15, 19 and 23, which matched visits V03 through V10. All donors had newly diagnosed IDH1-mutant astrocytomas of WHO grade 3 or 4 that showed loss of nuclear ATRX. The samples were drawn from NOA16, a multicentre, single-arm, open-label phase I trial in Germany that tested a mutant IDH1 peptide vaccine in humans for the first time. Genomic DNA for TCRB sequencing was isolated from EDTA blood with the DNeasy Blood and Tissue Kit. Study-wide conclusions, independent of this receptor: Selection of PBMC samples for TCRB deep sequencing was based on availability. The authors noted that analyses of patient blood samples could not be reproduced because of sample limitations. Changes in the top peripheral T cell clonotypes picked up by TCRB sequencing did not appear to be linked to pseudoprogression. Across multiple MHC alleles, vaccine-induced immune responses were seen in more than 90% of patients.

This sequence uses TRBV2 and TRBJ1-4; D gene: possibly TRBD1, on 5 matching bases. The sample was PBMCs, taken from a glioma patient whose treatment included an IDH1 peptide vaccine. This TCR came from a woman aged 50 to 60 with glioma. The sequenced DNA: TGTGCCTCGGGGGGTGCTATGGATAAACTGTTTTTT. Its translation reads: CASGGAMDKLFF.